The 22 T cell receptor beta chains given below trace back to one sample, sequenced in a study of T-cell memory formation after mild COVID-19. A single record per CDR3 protein comes from TCRdb applying MiXCR to the 5' RACE reads. The sample has roughly 410,000 distinct CDR3 sequences; less than 25% are singletons. The sequencing sample was made of PBMCs or a T cell subset sorted from them (not recorded which). Receptors were obtained from an adult woman who had mild COVID-19 (a few samples of this study predate the infection). Cell type and time point are not known.

CDR3 sequence: CAGHRGYTGELFF. The CDR3 region has the DNA TGTGCCGGCCACAGGGGTTACACCGGGGAGCTGTTTTTT. The chain carries TRBV19 and TRBJ2-2; TRBD1 agrees at 7 bases. The CDR3 runs 13 residues. CDR1 is LNHDA and CDR2 is SQIVND in the germline V gene (reference sequence). V was clipped by 11 bases and J by 3 bases; unmatched bases: 6.

This clonotype has a handful of counts. The chain links TRBV19 to TRBJ2-2; D possibly corresponds to TRBD2 (5 bases). V lost 6 bases to trimming and J lost 3 bases, with 11 bases between them. Germline CDR1 and CDR2: LNHDA and SQIVND (reference sequence). This CDR3 has 14 amino acids. CDR3 residues: CASSGWGDTGELFF. The DNA for the CDR3 is TGTGCCAGTAGCGGATGGGGAGACACCGGGGAGCTGTTTTTT.

This clonotype came up a few times. This chain links TRBV10-3 with TRBJ2-6; D gene ambiguous. The CDR3 is 15 amino acids. CDR1 and CDR2 from the germline V gene are ENHRY and SYGVKD. With 6 bases removed from V and 0 bases from J, the gap between germline ends came to 9 bases. In DNA, the CDR3 is TGTGCCATCAGGGGCGGAAGCTCTGGGGCCAACGTCCTGACTTTC. It translates to CAIRGGSSGANVLTF.

This clonotype occurred once. The chain recombines TRBV30 with TRBJ2-1; weak D call: TRBD2 (6 bases). CDR1 and CDR2 from the germline V gene are GTSNPN and SVGIG (reference sequence). The CDR3 is 14 amino acids. The ends were cut back, 4 bases at V and 5 bases at J, with 15 bases in the middle. CDR3: CAWTPPGRNNEQFF. In DNA form, the CDR3 reads TGTGCCTGGACCCCGCCCGGGAGAAACAATGAGCAGTTCTTC. Drawing the rest from reference TRBV30 and TRBJ2-1, the complete variable domain is SQTIHQWPATLVQPVGSPLSLECTVEGTSNPNLYWYRQAAGRGLQLLFYSVGIGQISSEVPQNLSASRPQDRQFILSSKKLLLSDSGFYLCAWTPPGRNNEQFFGPGTRLTVL.

The chain employs TRBV30 and TRBJ2-3; 10 bases match TRBD1. Germline loops: CDR1 GTSNPN, CDR2 SVGIG (reference sequence). The CDR3 totals 15 residues. V lost 2 bases and J lost 1; bases outside the gene matches: 3. DNA of the CDR3: TGTGCCTGGAGTCCCGGGACAGGGGGCACAGATACGCAGTATTTT. This encodes CAWSPGTGGTDTQYF.

The rearrangement links TRBV27 to TRBJ2-7, with 9 bases identical to TRBD1. J gave up 4 bases and V 7 bases, and 8 bases lay outside the gene matches. The CDR3 totals 14 residues. Germline values: CDR1 MNHEY, CDR2 SMNVEV (reference sequence). CDR3 DNA sequence: TGTGCCAGCACCCAACAGGGGGCTATTTACGAGCAGTACTTC. Translation: CASTQQGAIYEQYF.

The genes are TRBV4-2 and TRBJ2-2; D tentatively fits TRBD1 or TRBD2 (5 bases each). The CDR3 spans 16 residues. V lost 4 bases to trimming and J lost 6 bases, with 18 bases between them. The V gene's germline CDR1 is LGHNA and CDR2 YNFKEQ. The CDR3 protein is CASSRRLSGTAGELFF. The CDR3 DNA follows: TGTGCCAGCAGCCGGCGACTCAGTGGGACCGCCGGGGAGCTGTTTTTT.

The chain recombines TRBV15 with TRBJ2-2; the match to TRBD1 covers 9 bases. Germline V gene lookup returns CDR1 LNHNV and CDR2 YYDKDF (reference sequence). CDR3 size: 15 residues. V dropped 7 bases and J dropped 6; count of bases not matched to a gene: 9. The CDR3 region is CATTYRDRAAGELFF. As DNA, the CDR3 is TGTGCCACCACATACCGGGACAGGGCCGCCGGGGAGCTGTTTTTT.

The table lists this clonotype with a few counts. The chain employs TRBV6-2 or TRBV6-3 and TRBJ2-1, with a tentative D call TRBD2 (6 bases). The CDR3 has 13 residues. V lost 7 bases to trimming and J lost 5 bases, with 12 bases between them. Per the germline V gene, CDR1 is MNHEY and CDR2 is SVGEGT. The CDR3 sequence is CASNRESNNEQFF. The CDR3 DNA is TGTGCCAGCAACCGGGAGTCCAACAATGAGCAGTTCTTC.

Regarding this clonotype: At one of its ends the junction is not consistent with the germline gene, which may arise from a read error. The chain has TRBV6-5 and TRBJ1-1; 7 positions match TRBD1. Germline V CDR1 and CDR2: MNHEY, SVGAGI. This CDR3 is built from 11 residues. CDR3 sequence: CSSNDRDEAFF. The CDR3 DNA sequence: TGTTCCAGCAACGACAGGGATGAAGCTTTCTTT.

The chain recombines TRBV6-5 with TRBJ1-2, with 7 bases fitting TRBD1. After removal of 6 bases from V and 6 bases from J, the junction contained 7 bases not matched to a gene. The CDR3 consists of 13 residues. The germline V gene encodes CDR1 MNHEY and CDR2 SVGAGI. CDR3 sequence: CASRTGTVNGYTF. Here the CDR3 DNA reads TGTGCCAGCAGAACCGGGACAGTTAATGGCTACACCTTC.

The V and J genes are TRBV5-1 and TRBJ2-7, with 14 bases aligning to TRBD2. J lost 5 bases, V lost 4 bases, and 5 bases had no gene match. Germline CDR1 reads SGHRS; CDR2 reads YFSETQ. The CDR3 has 15 amino acids. CDR3 region: CASSRGTSGSHEQYF. As DNA, the CDR3 is TGCGCCAGCAGCCGGGGGACTAGCGGGAGCCACGAGCAGTACTTC.

The V and J genes are TRBV5-1 and TRBJ1-1, with 7 nucleotides matching TRBD1. This CDR3 is 14 amino acids long. Per the germline V gene, CDR1 is SGHRS and CDR2 is YFSETQ. V lost 3 bases to trimming and J lost 6 bases; unmatched junction nucleotides: 8. As DNA, the CDR3 is TGCGCCAGCAGCTCAACGACAGGGTCCCCTGAAGCTTTCTTT. As protein: CASSSTTGSPEAFF.

The CDR3 coding sequence is TGTGCCAGCAGTGAGCCCAGGAACTCCTACGAGCAGTACTTC. Translation: CASSEPRNSYEQYF. The chain uses TRBV25-1 and TRBJ2-7; D unresolved. The germline V gene encodes CDR1 MGHDK and CDR2 SYGVNS. The CDR3 has 14 residues. The V and J ends lost 3 bases and 0 bases respectively, with 9 bases between them.

The chain has TRBV18 and TRBJ2-7; TRBD2 matches at 7 bases. The CDR3 consists of 14 residues. From germline, CDR1 is KGHSH and CDR2 LQKENI. Trimming at V came to 4 bases and at J to 8 bases, leaving 11 bases not matched to a gene. CDR3 in DNA: TGTGCCAGCTCACTGAAGAGCGGGAAGGGCAAGCAGTACTTC. Encoded protein: CASSLKSGKGKQYF.

V usage is TRBV20-1 and J usage is TRBJ2-1, with D possibly TRBD1 on 6 matching bases. In germline, CDR1 is DFQATT, CDR2 SNEGSKA (reference sequence). The CDR3 runs 14 residues. The V gene lost 6 bases and the J gene lost 1 base, with 13 bases spanning the gap. The CDR3 here is CSAEEQGSYNEQFF. For the CDR3, the DNA is TGCAGTGCAGAGGAACAGGGATCCTACAATGAGCAGTTCTTC.

The chain couples TRBV7-9 to TRBJ2-1, with 10 bases aligning to TRBD2. The CDR3 consists of 19 residues. V was clipped by 2 bases and J by 7 bases; unmatched bases: 17. Germline CDR1 SEHNR, CDR2 FQNEAQ (reference sequence). The CDR3 DNA reads TGTGCCAGCAGCTTAAAACTAGCGGGACCCTACTCCTCATCAAATGAGCAGTTCTTC. Its protein product is CASSLKLAGPYSSSNEQFF.

In this sample, this clonotype turned up once. The chain has TRBV12-3 or TRBV12-4 and TRBJ1-5; D is possibly TRBD1 (6 bases). V was cut by 4 bases and J by 3 bases, with 7 bases left in between. CDR3 size: 13 residues. CDR3 protein: CASSSGVNQPQHF. The CDR3 nucleotides read TGTGCCAGCAGTTCAGGGGTCAATCAGCCCCAGCATTTT.

For the CDR3, the DNA is TGTGCCACCAGTGATTCTTTATACTATGGCTACACCTTC. Protein product: CATSDSLYYGYTF. The V and J genes are TRBV24-1 and TRBJ1-2; no firm D call. Trimming removed 2 bases from V and 3 bases from J, with 6 bases in between. CDR1 is KGHDR, CDR2 SFDVKD, per germline. The CDR3 runs 13 residues.

The V and J genes are TRBV24-1 and TRBJ2-1; 7 bases match TRBD2. The trim removed 8 bases at V and 9 bases at J, leaving 3 bases unmatched. Germline CDR1 KGHDR, CDR2 SFDVKD. The CDR3 consists of 11 residues. In nucleotides, the CDR3 is TGTGCCACCATGGGGGGGAGTGAGCAGTTCTTC. This translates into CATMGGSEQFF.

The gene calls are TRBV30 and TRBJ2-6, with D unresolved. This CDR3 is built from 14 residues. The germline gives CDR1 GTSNPN, CDR2 SVGIG (reference sequence). V was shortened by 5 bases and J by 2 bases, with 10 bases between the two germline ends. The CDR3 sequence is CAWGMGAGANVLTF. The DNA of the CDR3 is TGTGCCTGGGGGATGGGTGCTGGGGCCAACGTCCTGACTTTC.

The table lists this clonotype with a few counts. The J gene is TRBJ1-1, the V gene TRBV6-1; tentative D call: TRBD1 (6 bases). Trimming shortened V by 3 bases and J by 5 bases, and 13 bases separated the two germline ends. This CDR3 spans 14 amino acids. Per the germline V gene, CDR1 is MNHNS and CDR2 is SASEGT. This CDR3 reads CASSDLQGRTEAFF. The CDR3 DNA is TGTGCCAGCAGTGACCTGCAGGGGAGGACTGAAGCTTTCTTT.